The 13 T cell receptor beta chains in this list originate from one sample, sequenced in a study of cytomegalovirus exposure and HLA in healthy donors (dated by TCRdb to about 2017). Libraries were constructed by the immunoSEQ multiplex PCR assay. For the multiplex PCR, a mixture combining 60 forward primers for TCR Vbeta segments and 13 reverse primers for TCR Jbeta segments was used. TCRdb limited this immuneACCESS table to in-frame rearrangements with V and J called. A share of clones is missing; checked studies link under half to unresolved V genes, and the rest is unexplained. This sample has approximately 150,000 clones in its table, and 60% to 80% of those were observed once. Roughly 9% of the sample is taken by the ten largest. The sample consisted of PBMCs. The receptors were gathered from a man aged 18 to 30 in good health and CMV-seropositive.

This chain links TRBV2 with TRBJ2-2; possibly TRBD2 for D (5 bases). The CDR3 sequence is 15 residues long. Trimming stripped 7 bases from V and 4 bases from J, with 16 bases between. Germline V CDR1 and CDR2: SNHLY, FYNNEI. CDR3 sequence: CASTSEGRLTGELFF. CDR3 bases: TGTGCCAGCACCTCCGAGGGCAGGCTCACCGGGGAGCTGTTTTTT.

Only a few counts were recorded for this clone. The chain has TRBV18 and TRBJ2-5; a weak D match, TRBD1 (6 bases). V shed 0 bases and J shed 5 bases, with 16 bases lying between them. Germline values: CDR1 KGHSH, CDR2 LQKENI. This CDR3 has 16 residues. CDR3 nucleotide sequence: TGTGCCAGCTCACCACCGAGGGGACATGAGGGGGAGACCCAGTACTTC. It encodes CASSPPRGHEGETQYF. Full variable domain (missing parts from reference TRBV18 and TRBJ2-5): NAGVMQNPRHLVRRRGQEARLRCSPMKGHSHVYWYRQLPEEGLKFMVYLQKENIIDESGMPKERFSAEFPKEGPSILRIQQVVRGDSAAYFCASSPPRGHEGETQYFGPGTRLLVL.

V usage is TRBV5-4 and J usage is TRBJ2-2; D ambiguous. The CDR3 has 12 residues. Trimming removed 4 bases from V and 3 bases from J, with 4 bases in between. Germline V gene lookup returns CDR1 SGHNT and CDR2 YYREEE (reference sequence). The CDR3 coding sequence is TGTGCCAGCAGCAGCTACACCGGGGAGCTGTTTTTT. Translation gives CASSSYTGELFF.

The chain carries TRBV9 and TRBJ2-7, with a weak D call TRBD2 (6 bases). The CDR3 runs 14 residues. V dropped 3 bases and J dropped 3 bases, with 13 bases sitting between them. Germline V CDR1 and CDR2: SGDLS, YYNGEE. The DNA for the CDR3 is TGTGCCAGCAGCGCGGAGGGTCAGGGCTACGAGCAGTACTTC. Protein product: CASSAEGQGYEQYF.

The gene calls are TRBV6-1 and TRBJ1-5; D possibly corresponds to TRBD1 (5 bases). The ends were cut back, 7 bases at V and 4 bases at J, with 11 bases in the middle. Germline-derived CDR1 and CDR2 are MNHNS and SASEGT. This CDR3 region has 13 residues. The CDR3: CASKGHANQPQHF. CDR3 nucleotide sequence: TGTGCCAGCAAAGGACACGCTAATCAGCCCCAGCATTTT.

The CDR3 here is CASSDDSQPSYEQYF. For the CDR3, the DNA is TGTGCCAGCAGTGACGACAGCCAACCTTCCTACGAGCAGTACTTC. The rearrangement joins TRBV2 to TRBJ2-7; D might be TRBD1 (5 bases). Trimming removed 3 bases at V and 1 base at J, with 13 bases between. CDR1 is SNHLY and CDR2 is FYNNEI in the germline V gene. CDR3 length: 15 residues.

This chain connects TRBV6-5 to TRBJ2-2; the D gene is possibly TRBD2 (6 bases). CDR1 is MNHEY and CDR2 is SVGAGI in the germline V gene. CDR3 length equals 15 residues. Trimming removed 6 bases at V and 4 bases at J, with 15 bases between. The CDR3 nucleotides read TGTGCCAGCAGCCGGCGGGGAGCGCGCACCGGGGAGCTGTTTTTT. Protein sequence: CASSRRGARTGELFF.

The chain carries TRBV7-7 and TRBJ2-3, with 7 bases aligning to TRBD2. Germline CDR1 is SSHAT and CDR2 is FNYEAQ (reference sequence). V gave up 3 bases and J gave up 1 base; unmatched junction bases: 1. The CDR3 is 14 residues long. Here the CDR3 DNA reads TGTGCCAGCAGCTTTAGCGGGCGCACAGATACGCAGTATTTT. The encoded protein is CASSFSGRTDTQYF.

The table lists this clone with a few counts. The chain has TRBV6-1 and TRBJ2-1; 11 bases line up with TRBD2. Germline V gene sequence: CDR1 MNHNS, CDR2 SASEGT. This CDR3 is 18 amino acids long. V was pared by 1 base and J by 7 bases, with 12 bases of the junction left unmatched. CDR3 coding DNA: TGTGCCAGCAGTGAAGTCCCCGCTAGCGGGAGGTCCAGGAATGAGCAGTTCTTC. This encodes CASSEVPASGRSRNEQFF.

V is TRBV10-1 and J is TRBJ1-1; 9 bases fit TRBD1. J gave up 3 bases and V 6 bases, and 11 bases lay outside the gene matches. The CDR3 is 16 amino acids. Germline CDR1 is WNHNN and CDR2 is SYGVQD (reference sequence). This chain's CDR3 is CASSRPGTGSDTEAFF. Here the CDR3 DNA reads TGCGCCAGCAGCCGTCCCGGGACAGGGTCGGACACTGAAGCTTTCTTT.

A single count supports this clone. This chain uses TRBV7-2 with TRBJ2-5, with TRBD1 matching over 10 bases. The last part of the DNA fits TRBJ2-7 better; the J call may be wrong. Germline V gives CDR1 SGHTA, CDR2 FQGNSA. The CDR3 runs 14 residues. The CDR3 loop is CASSLTGTGDEQYF. CDR3 DNA: TGTGCCAGCAGCCTAACCGGGACAGGGGACGAGCAGTACTTC.

The CDR3 region is CASTQSRVIETQYF. In DNA form, the CDR3 reads TGTGCCAGCACCCAGTCCAGGGTTATAGAGACCCAGTACTTC. The chain couples TRBV2 to TRBJ2-5, with TRBD1 as a possible D gene (5 bases). The V end lost 7 bases, the J end lost 4 bases, and 16 bases lay between the germline ends. The germline V gene encodes CDR1 SNHLY and CDR2 FYNNEI. The CDR3 totals 14 residues.

The chain links TRBV7-9 to TRBJ1-1, with D uncertain. Trimming pared 0 bases from V and 4 bases from J, leaving 9 bases between. The CDR3 length is 14 residues. From germline, CDR1 is SEHNR and CDR2 FQNEAQ (reference sequence). CDR3 DNA sequence: TGTGCCAGCAGCTTAGCGCGTGATGTCACTGAAGCTTTCTTT. Its protein is CASSLARDVTEAFF.